This entry describes one T cell receptor (beta chain). The target antigen is unknown. The data were taken from a study of cytomegalovirus exposure and HLA in healthy donors. About the research overall: Earlier sequencing of 200 million or so T cells yielded roughly 120 million unique TCR beta sequences. Findings and caveats of the study: The authors enumerated 150 to 200 TCR beta chains as linked to cytomegalovirus.

The PCR ran on 60 Vbeta and 13 Jbeta primers. Repertoires were generated with immunoSEQ multiplex PCR, while TCRdb's copy carries only in-frame clones and drops some. Here the sample spans some 160,000 clones, 70% to 85% being singletons. Trimming at V came to 6 bases and at J to 1 base, leaving 15 bases not matched to a gene. Germline loops: CDR1 LGHNA, CDR2 YNFKEQ. There are 18 residues in the CDR3. This chain links TRBV4-2 with TRBJ1-1; the match to TRBD1 covers 9 bases. The receptor was derived from a male donor in good health and CMV-seronegative. The sequenced material came from PBMCs. The CDR3 DNA sequence: TGTGCCAGCAGTGATCCTTTTGACAGGGGGTATGCGAACACTGAAGCTTTCTTT. Encoded protein: CASSDPFDRGYANTEAFF.